The clone carrying this TCR beta chain was observed many times. Its antigen is undetermined. This entry belongs to a study of blood T cells in healthy people across ages. Study findings and constraints: Diversity was higher, and naive CD4+ cells more numerous, in long-lived donors than in aged donors.

The use of a sample-barcoded 5' primer and a J-beta primer mix characterized a second PCR of roughly 7 to 11 cycles. Via MiXCR, TCRdb re-called the 5' RACE reads, giving one row per CDR3 protein. The repertoire holds about 1,500,000 distinct CDR3 sequences, with 28% as singletons. Germline V lookup: CDR1 LGHNA, CDR2 YNFKEQ. V was pared by 1 base and J by 5 bases, with 15 bases between. This CDR3 has 15 residues. Per sample, at least 5.5 micrograms of total RNA were extracted. Sample: blood. The rearrangement joins TRBV4-2 to TRBJ2-7; the D is unclear. This sequence was found in a woman aged 25 to 39 in good health. The CDR3 nucleotides read TGTGCCAGCAGCCAAGCGCGGATCTTGAGCCACGAGCAGTACTTC. Protein sequence: CASSQARILSHEQYF.